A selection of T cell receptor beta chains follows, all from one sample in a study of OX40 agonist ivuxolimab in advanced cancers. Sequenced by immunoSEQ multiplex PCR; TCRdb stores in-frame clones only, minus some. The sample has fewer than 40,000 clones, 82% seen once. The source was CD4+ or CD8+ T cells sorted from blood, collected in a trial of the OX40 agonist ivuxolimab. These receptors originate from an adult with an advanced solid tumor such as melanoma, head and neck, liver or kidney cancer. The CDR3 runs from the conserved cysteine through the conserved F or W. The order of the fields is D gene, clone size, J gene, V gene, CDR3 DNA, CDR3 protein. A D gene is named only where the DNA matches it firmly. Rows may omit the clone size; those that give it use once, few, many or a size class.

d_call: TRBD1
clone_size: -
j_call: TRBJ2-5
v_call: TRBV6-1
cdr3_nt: TGTGCCAGCAGCATACAGGGGCTCACAGAGACCCAGTACTTC
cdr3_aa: CASSIQGLTETQYF

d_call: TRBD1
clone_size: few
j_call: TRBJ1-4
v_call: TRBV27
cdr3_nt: TGTGCCAGCAGTCCGGGACAGGGGTGGGGTAATGAAAAACTGTTTTTT
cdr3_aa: CASSPGQGWGNEKLFF

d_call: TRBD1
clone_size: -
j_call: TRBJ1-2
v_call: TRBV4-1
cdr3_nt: TGCGCCAGCAGCCAAGCGGCCACAGGGGCCTGGAACTATGGCTACACCTTC
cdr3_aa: CASSQAATGAWNYGYTF

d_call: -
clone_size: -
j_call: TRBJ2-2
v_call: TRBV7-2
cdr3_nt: TGTGCCAGCGGTCCGGGGGCGGGCACCGGGGAGCTGTTTTTT
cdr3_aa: CASGPGAGTGELFF

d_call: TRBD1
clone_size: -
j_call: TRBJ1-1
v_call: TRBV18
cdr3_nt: TGTGCCAGCTCACCACCCCAGGGGGCTGACACTGAAGCTTTCTTT
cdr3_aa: CASSPPQGADTEAFF

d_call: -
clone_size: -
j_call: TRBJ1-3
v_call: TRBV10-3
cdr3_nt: TGTGCCATCAGTGATGGAGGTCATGACCCCTTTTCTGGAAACACCATATATTTT
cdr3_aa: CAISDGGHDPFSGNTIYF

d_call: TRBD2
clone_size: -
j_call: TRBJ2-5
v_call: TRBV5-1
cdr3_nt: TGCGCCAGCAGCCCGGGGGGGGCTCGGGAGACCCAGTACTTC
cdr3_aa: CASSPGGARETQYF

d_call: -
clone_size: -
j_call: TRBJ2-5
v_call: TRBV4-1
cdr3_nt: TGCGCCAGCAGCAGAGGGGGGCAAGAGACCCAGTACTTC
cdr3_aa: CASSRGGQETQYF

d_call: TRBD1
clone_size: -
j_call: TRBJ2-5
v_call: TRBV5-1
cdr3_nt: TGCGCCAGCAGCGGCACAGGGGGCTGGGAGACCCAGTACTTC
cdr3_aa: CASSGTGGWETQYF

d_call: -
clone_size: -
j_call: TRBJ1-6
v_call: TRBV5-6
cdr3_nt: TGTGCCAGCAGCTCTCGAGGTAATTCACCCCTCCACTTT
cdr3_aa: CASSSRGNSPLHF

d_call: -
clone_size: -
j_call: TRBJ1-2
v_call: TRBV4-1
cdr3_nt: TGCGCCAGCAGCCAAGATCTGGTGGGGGGCGCTAACTATGGCTACACCTTC
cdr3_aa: CASSQDLVGGANYGYTF

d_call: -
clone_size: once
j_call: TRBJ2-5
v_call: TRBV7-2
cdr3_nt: TGTGCCAGCAGCTCTAGTGTGGGTCTAGGACAAGAGACCCAGTACTTC
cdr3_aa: CASSSSVGLGQETQYF

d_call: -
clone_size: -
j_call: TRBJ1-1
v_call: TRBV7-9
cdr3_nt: TGTGCCAGCAGCCCAGAGGGCGGGAACACTGAAGCTTTCTTT
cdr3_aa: CASSPEGGNTEAFF

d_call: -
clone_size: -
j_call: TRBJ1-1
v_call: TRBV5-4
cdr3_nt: TGTGCCAGCAGCAAGGACAAGACTGAAGCTTTCTTT
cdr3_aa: CASSKDKTEAFF

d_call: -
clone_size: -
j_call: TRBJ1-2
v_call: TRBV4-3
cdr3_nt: TGCGCCAGCAGCCAAGATCCTGGGGGTAACTATGGCTACACCTTC
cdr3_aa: CASSQDPGGNYGYTF

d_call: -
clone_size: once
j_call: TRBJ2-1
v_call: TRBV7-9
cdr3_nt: TGTGCCAGCAGCTTAGGGCAGATTGAGCAGTTCTTC
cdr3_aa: CASSLGQIEQFF

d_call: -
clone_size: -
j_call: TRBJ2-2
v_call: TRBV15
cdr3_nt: TGTGCCACCAGCAGAGGCGTGAGTGACACCGGGGAGCTGTTTTTT
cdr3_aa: CATSRGVSDTGELFF

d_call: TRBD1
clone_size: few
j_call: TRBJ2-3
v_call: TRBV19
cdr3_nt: TGTGCCAGTAGGGCAGGGGGTAGCACAGATACGCAGTATTTT
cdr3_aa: CASRAGGSTDTQYF

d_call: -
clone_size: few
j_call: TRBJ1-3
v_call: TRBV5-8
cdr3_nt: TGTGCCAGCAGCTTGGGTATCTCTGGAAACACCATATATTTT
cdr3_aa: CASSLGISGNTIYF

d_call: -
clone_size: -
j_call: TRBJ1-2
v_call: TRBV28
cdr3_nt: TGTGCCAGCACCATAAGGGGGGGGCTGGGTGGCTACACCTTC
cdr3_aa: CASTIRGGLGGYTF

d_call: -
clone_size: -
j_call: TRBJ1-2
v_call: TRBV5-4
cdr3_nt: TGTGCCAGCAGGAAAATGACCACCAACTATGGCTACACCTTC
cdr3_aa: CASRKMTTNYGYTF

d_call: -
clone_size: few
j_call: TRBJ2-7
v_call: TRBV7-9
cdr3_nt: TGTGCCAGCAGCTTCACCTACGAGCAGTACTTC
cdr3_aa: CASSFTYEQYF

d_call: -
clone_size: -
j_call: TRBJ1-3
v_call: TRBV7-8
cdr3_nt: TGTGCCAGCAGGTTCTCTCCAGGGCTCGGAAACACCATATATTTT
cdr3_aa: CASRFSPGLGNTIYF

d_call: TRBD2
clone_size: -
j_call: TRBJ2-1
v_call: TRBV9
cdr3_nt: TGTGCCAGCAGCGTAGATCCCCCTAGCGGGAGAAGGAGCTCCTACAATGAGCAGTTCTTC
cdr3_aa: CASSVDPPSGRRSSYNEQFF

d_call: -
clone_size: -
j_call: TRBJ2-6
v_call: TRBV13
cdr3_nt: TGTGCCAGCAGCCCTAACAGGATCTCTGGGGCCAACGTCCTGACTTTC
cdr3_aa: CASSPNRISGANVLTF

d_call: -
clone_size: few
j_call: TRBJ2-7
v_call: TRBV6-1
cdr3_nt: TGTGCCAGCAGTCGGGTCTTCCTCCGCGAGCAGTACTTC
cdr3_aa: CASSRVFLREQYF

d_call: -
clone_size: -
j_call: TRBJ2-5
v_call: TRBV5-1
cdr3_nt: TGCGCCAGCAGCTTGGTTTCGTTCGAGACCCAGTACTTC
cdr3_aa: CASSLVSFETQYF

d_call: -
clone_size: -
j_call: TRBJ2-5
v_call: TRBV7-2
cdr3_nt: TGTGCCAGCAGCTTAGTAGCTCCACGCGTTGAGACCCAGTACTTC
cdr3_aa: CASSLVAPRVETQYF

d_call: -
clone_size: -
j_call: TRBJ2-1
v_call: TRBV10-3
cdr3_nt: TGTGCCATCAGTGGGACTTCCTACAATGAGCAGTTCTTC
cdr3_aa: CAISGTSYNEQFF

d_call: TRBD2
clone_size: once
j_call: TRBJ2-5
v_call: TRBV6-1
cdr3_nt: TGTGCCAGCAGTGCGGGACTAGCGGGACGGGAGACCCAGTACTTC
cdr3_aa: CASSAGLAGRETQYF

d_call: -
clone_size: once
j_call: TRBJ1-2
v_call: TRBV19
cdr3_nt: TGTGCCAGTAGTAAAGCGGGGTGGCAGGGCGAAGGCTACACCTTC
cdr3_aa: CASSKAGWQGEGYTF

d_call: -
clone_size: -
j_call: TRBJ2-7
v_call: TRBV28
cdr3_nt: TGTGCCAGCAGTGCCGGGACACCCCGCTCCTACGAGCAGTACTTC
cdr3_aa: CASSAGTPRSYEQYF

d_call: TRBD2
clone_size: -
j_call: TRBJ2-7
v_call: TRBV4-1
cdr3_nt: TGCGCCAGCAGCTCCGGGACTAGGACATACGAGCAGTACTTC
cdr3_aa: CASSSGTRTYEQYF

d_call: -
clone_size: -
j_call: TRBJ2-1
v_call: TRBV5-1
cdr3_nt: TGCGCCAGCAGCATGGGGGACAACTCCTACAATGAGCAGTTCTTC
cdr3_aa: CASSMGDNSYNEQFF

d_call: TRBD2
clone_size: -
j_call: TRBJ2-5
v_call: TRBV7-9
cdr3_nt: TGTGCCAGCAGCTTCGGGGGGGCAGAGACCCAGTACTTC
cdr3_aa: CASSFGGAETQYF

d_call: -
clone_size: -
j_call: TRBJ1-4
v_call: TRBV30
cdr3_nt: TGTGCCTGGACGGGAGGCCAACAGGGCGAAAAACTGTTTTTT
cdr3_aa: CAWTGGQQGEKLFF

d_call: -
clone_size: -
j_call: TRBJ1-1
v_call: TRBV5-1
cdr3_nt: TGCGCCAGCGGACTGGGGGGCGCAATGGACACTGAAGCTTTCTTT
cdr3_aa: CASGLGGAMDTEAFF

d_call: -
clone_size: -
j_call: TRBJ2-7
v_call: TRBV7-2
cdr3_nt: TGTGCCAGCAGCTGGCAGGGCTACGAGCAGTACTTC
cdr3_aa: CASSWQGYEQYF

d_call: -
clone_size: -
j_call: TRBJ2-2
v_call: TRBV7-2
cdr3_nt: TGTGCCAGCAGCTTAAGCGTCACCGGGGAGCTGTTTTTT
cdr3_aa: CASSLSVTGELFF

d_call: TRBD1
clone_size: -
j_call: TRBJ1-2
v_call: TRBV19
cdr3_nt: TGTGCCAGTAGTATCGGACAGGGGTATGGCTACACCTTC
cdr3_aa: CASSIGQGYGYTF